One and the same sample provided the 13 T cell receptor beta chains below, sequenced in a study of beta chain features in type 1 diabetes. Sequencing targeted expressed TCRB transcripts, as all isolated RNA had been reverse transcribed. Clones were sequenced by immunoSEQ multiplex PCR, and TCRdb holds only the in-frame ones, with some missing. The table has 640,000 or so clones, over 11% seen once. Antigens of these TCRs are unknown. Notes on the study in general: Type 1 diabetes patients had moderately but significantly shorter TCRB CDR3s in all four CD4+ subsets.

Material for sequencing was naive CD4+ T cells from blood. Source of these receptors: a man aged 18 to 29 with type 1 diabetes.

This clone was found a few times. This chain connects TRBV30 to TRBJ2-5; D is unresolved. CDR3 size: 12 residues. With 4 bases removed from V and 2 bases from J, the gap between germline ends came to 8 bases. Germline V gives CDR1 GTSNPN, CDR2 SVGIG (reference sequence). The DNA of the CDR3 is TGTGCCTGGACAGAGAGTCAAGAGACCCAGTACTTC. Translation: CAWTESQETQYF.

This chain connects TRBV30 to TRBJ1-4; D remains ambiguous. The CDR3 contains 14 residues. Deletions cut 2 bases from V and 5 bases from J, with 12 bases between. Germline values: CDR1 GTSNPN, CDR2 SVGIG (reference sequence). The CDR3 reads CAWSFGGTNEKLFF. The CDR3 region has the DNA TGTGCCTGGAGTTTCGGAGGAACGAATGAAAAACTGTTTTTT.

The chain links TRBV10-3 to TRBJ1-1, with 7 bases lining up with TRBD1. After removal of 5 bases from V and 0 bases from J, the junction contained 6 bases not matched to a gene. The CDR3 extends over 15 amino acids. CDR1 is ENHRY, CDR2 SYGVKD, per germline. This chain's CDR3 is CAISNAGTVNTEAFF. The CDR3 DNA sequence: TGTGCCATCAGTAACGCCGGGACAGTGAACACTGAAGCTTTCTTT.

The sample holds a few counts of this clone. The J gene is TRBJ2-7, the V gene TRBV5-4; possible D gene TRBD1, 6 bases. V shed 4 bases and J shed 0 bases, with 11 bases lying between them. The CDR3 runs 14 residues. Germline loops: CDR1 SGHNT, CDR2 YYREEE (reference sequence). The CDR3 DNA follows: TGTGCCAGCAGCATGACAGGAGTCTCCTACGAGCAGTACTTC. This sequence encodes CASSMTGVSYEQYF. The whole variable domain, remainder taken from reference TRBV5-4 and TRBJ2-7, is ETGVTQSPTHLIKTRGQQVTLRCSSQSGHNTVSWYQQALGQGPQFIFQYYREEENGRGNFPPRFSGLQFPNYSSELNVNALELDDSALYLCASSMTGVSYEQYFGPGTRLTVT.

This clone was found a few times. The chain uses TRBV28 and TRBJ2-7; a possible D gene is TRBD1 (6 bases). The germline V and J ends were trimmed by 6 bases and 2 bases, with 14 bases remaining between them. Germline V gene lookup returns CDR1 MDHEN and CDR2 SYDVKM. The CDR3 extends over 14 amino acids. CDR3 loop: CASRLGQLTYEQYF. For the CDR3, the DNA is TGTGCCAGCAGACTCGGACAGTTAACCTACGAGCAGTACTTC.

The chain has TRBV9 and TRBJ1-1, with 7 nucleotides matching TRBD1. The V and J ends lost 0 bases and 1 base, in that order; junction bases with no gene match: 9. Germline V gene sequence: CDR1 SGDLS, CDR2 YYNGEE. CDR3 size: 17 residues. CDR3 nucleotides: TGTGCCAGCAGCGTAGGATCAGGGACAGCGACGAACACTGAAGCTTTCTTT. Its translation is CASSVGSGTATNTEAFF. Full variable domain (remainder filled in from reference TRBV9 and TRBJ1-1): DSGVTQTPKHLITATGQRVTLRCSPRSGDLSVYWYQQSLDQGLQFLIQYYNGEERAKGNILERFSAQQFPDLHSELNLSSLELGDSALYFCASSVGSGTATNTEAFFGQGTRLTVV.

This clone was found a few times. The chain has TRBV5-1 and TRBJ1-5, with D uncertain. This CDR3 contains 12 residues. The V gene's germline CDR1 is SGHRS and CDR2 YFSETQ. Trimming removed 1 base from V and 5 bases from J, with 4 bases in between. CDR3 region: CASSLRDQPQHF. CDR3 bases: TGCGCCAGCAGCTTGAGGGATCAGCCCCAGCATTTT.

In its sample, this clone was seen a few times. This chain uses TRBV7-2 with TRBJ1-1; D perhaps matches TRBD1 (6 bases). Trimming pared 5 bases from V and 1 base from J, leaving 11 bases between. The CDR3 length is 14 residues. Germline V CDR1 and CDR2: SGHTA, FQGNSA. The CDR3, as DNA: TGTGCCAGCAGCGTAACAGGGCCGAACACTGAAGCTTTCTTT. It encodes CASSVTGPNTEAFF.

This chain uses TRBV6-5 with TRBJ2-1; TRBD2 matches at 7 bases. J lost 11 bases, V lost 4 bases, and 8 bases had no gene match. The germline V gene encodes CDR1 MNHEY and CDR2 SVGAGI. The CDR3 length is 13 residues. CDR3 sequence reads: CASSFVERDKQFF. In DNA form, the CDR3 reads TGTGCCAGCAGTTTCGTGGAGCGGGATAAGCAGTTCTTC.

This chain uses TRBV7-2 with TRBJ2-1; 9 bases map to TRBD2. In germline, CDR1 is SGHTA, CDR2 FQGNSA. CDR3 length: 16 amino acids. V dropped 1 base and J dropped 2; count of bases not matched to a gene: 3. The CDR3 protein is CASSLESSGAYNEQFF. The CDR3 nucleotides are TGTGCCAGCAGCTTAGAATCTAGCGGGGCCTACAATGAGCAGTTCTTC.

The chain joins TRBV9 to TRBJ2-2; TRBD2 might be the D (5 bases). The V gene lost 3 bases and the J gene lost 11 bases, with 17 bases spanning the gap. CDR1 is SGDLS, CDR2 YYNGEE, per germline. CDR3 length: 14 amino acids. The CDR3 loop reads CASSAGGFSSELFF. CDR3 bases: TGTGCCAGCAGCGCCGGCGGGTTCTCTAGCGAGCTGTTTTTT.

This sequence joins TRBV2 and TRBJ1-2; 7 bases agree with TRBD1. Germline V CDR1 and CDR2: SNHLY, FYNNEI. V gave up 2 bases and J gave up 4 bases; unmatched junction bases: 4. This CDR3 has 14 amino acids. CDR3 coding DNA: TGTGCCAGCAGTGAAACAGGGGAACCCTATGGCTACACCTTC. Its translation: CASSETGEPYGYTF.

This clone has a single count. The genes are TRBV12-5 and TRBJ2-1, with D perhaps TRBD1 (7 bases). The germline V gene has CDR1 LGHNT and CDR2 FRNRAP. Deletions cut 5 bases from V and 2 bases from J, with 16 bases between. The CDR3 length is 16 residues. DNA of the CDR3: TGTGCTAGTGGTACCCCCAGCAGGGGGGCCTACAATGAGCAGTTCTTC. This translates into CASGTPSRGAYNEQFF.